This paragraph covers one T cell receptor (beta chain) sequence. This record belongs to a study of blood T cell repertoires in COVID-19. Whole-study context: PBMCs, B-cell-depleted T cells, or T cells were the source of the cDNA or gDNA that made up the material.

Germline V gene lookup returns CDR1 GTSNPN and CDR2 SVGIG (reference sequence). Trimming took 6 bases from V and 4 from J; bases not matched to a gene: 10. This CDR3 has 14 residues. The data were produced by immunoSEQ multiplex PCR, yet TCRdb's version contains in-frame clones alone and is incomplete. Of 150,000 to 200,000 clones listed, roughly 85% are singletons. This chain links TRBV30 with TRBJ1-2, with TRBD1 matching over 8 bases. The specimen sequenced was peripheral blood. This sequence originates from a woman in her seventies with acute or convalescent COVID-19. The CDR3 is CACYPTGAFYGYTF. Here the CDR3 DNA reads TGTGCCTGCTACCCGACAGGGGCTTTCTATGGCTACACCTTC.